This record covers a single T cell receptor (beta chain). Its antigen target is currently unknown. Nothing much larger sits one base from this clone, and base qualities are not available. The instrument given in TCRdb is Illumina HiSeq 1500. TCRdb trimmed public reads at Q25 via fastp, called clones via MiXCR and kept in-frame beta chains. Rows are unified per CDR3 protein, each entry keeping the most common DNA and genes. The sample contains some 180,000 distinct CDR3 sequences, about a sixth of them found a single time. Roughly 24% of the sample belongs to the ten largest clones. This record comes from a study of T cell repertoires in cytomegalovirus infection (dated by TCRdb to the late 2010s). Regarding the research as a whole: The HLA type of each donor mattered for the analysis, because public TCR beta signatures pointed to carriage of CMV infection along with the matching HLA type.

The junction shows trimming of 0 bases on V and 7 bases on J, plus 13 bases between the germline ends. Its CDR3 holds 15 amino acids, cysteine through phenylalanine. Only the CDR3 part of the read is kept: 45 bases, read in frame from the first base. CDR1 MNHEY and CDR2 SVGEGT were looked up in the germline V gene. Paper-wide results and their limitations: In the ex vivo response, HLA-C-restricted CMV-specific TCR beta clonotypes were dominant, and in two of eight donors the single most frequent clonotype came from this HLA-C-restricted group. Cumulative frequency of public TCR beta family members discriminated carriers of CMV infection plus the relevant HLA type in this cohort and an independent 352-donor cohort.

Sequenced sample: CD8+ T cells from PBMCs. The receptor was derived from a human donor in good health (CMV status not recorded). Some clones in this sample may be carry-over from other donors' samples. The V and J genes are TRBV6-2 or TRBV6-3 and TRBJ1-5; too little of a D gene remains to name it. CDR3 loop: CASSYSGGAIQPQHF. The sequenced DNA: TGTGCCAGCAGTTACTCAGGTGGCGCAATCCAGCCCCAGCATTTT.